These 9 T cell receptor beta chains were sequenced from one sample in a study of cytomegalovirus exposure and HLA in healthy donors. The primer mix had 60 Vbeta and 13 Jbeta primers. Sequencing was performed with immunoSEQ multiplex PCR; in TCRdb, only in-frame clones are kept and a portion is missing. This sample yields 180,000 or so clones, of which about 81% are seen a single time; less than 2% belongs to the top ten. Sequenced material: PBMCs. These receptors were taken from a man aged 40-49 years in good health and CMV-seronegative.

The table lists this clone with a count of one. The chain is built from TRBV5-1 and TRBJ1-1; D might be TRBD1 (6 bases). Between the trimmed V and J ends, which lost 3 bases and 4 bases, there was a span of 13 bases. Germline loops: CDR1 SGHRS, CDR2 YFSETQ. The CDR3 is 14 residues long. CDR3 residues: CASSSGGWATEAFF. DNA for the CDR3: TGCGCCAGCAGCTCGGGGGGCTGGGCCACTGAAGCTTTCTTT. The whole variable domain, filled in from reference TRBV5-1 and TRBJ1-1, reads KAGVTQTPRYLIKTRGQQVTLSCSPISGHRSVSWYQQTPGQGLQFLFEYFSETQRNKGNFPGRFSGRQFSNSRSEMNVSTLELGDSALYLCASSSGGWATEAFFGQGTRLTVV.

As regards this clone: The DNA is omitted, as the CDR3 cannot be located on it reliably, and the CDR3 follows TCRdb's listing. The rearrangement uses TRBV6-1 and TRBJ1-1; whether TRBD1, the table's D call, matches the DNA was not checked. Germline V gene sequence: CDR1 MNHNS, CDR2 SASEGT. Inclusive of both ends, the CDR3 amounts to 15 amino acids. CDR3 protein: CASEGWGQGAQVVFF.

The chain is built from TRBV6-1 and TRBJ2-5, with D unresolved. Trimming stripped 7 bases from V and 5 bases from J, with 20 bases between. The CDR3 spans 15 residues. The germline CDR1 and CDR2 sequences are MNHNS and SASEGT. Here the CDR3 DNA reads TGTGCCAGCACGGTCAGAGACTCCTTCTGGGAGACCCAGTACTTC. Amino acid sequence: CASTVRDSFWETQYF.

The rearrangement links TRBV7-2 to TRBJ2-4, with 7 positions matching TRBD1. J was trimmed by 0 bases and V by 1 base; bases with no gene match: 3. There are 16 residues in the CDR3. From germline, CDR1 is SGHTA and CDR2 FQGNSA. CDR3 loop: CASSLDRGLAKNIQYF. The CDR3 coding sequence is TGTGCCAGCAGCTTAGATAGGGGGCTAGCCAAAAACATTCAGTACTTC.

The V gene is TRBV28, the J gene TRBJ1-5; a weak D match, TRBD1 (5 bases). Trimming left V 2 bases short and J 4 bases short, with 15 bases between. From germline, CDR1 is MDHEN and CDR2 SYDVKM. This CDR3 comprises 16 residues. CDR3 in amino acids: CASSLHPAGLNQPQHF. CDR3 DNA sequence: TGTGCCAGCAGTTTACACCCTGCAGGGTTAAATCAGCCCCAGCATTTT.

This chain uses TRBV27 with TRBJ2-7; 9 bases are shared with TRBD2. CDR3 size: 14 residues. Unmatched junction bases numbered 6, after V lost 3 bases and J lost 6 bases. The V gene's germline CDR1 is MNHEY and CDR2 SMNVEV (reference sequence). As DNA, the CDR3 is TGTGCCAGCAGTTTCGGCGGGAGGGCGGGCGAGCAGTACTTC. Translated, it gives CASSFGGRAGEQYF.

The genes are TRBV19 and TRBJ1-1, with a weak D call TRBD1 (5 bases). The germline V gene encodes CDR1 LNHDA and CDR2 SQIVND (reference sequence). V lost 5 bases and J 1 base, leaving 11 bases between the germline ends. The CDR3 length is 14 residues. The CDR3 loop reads CASSFLTENTEAFF. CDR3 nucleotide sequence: TGTGCCAGTAGTTTTTTGACAGAGAACACTGAAGCTTTCTTT.

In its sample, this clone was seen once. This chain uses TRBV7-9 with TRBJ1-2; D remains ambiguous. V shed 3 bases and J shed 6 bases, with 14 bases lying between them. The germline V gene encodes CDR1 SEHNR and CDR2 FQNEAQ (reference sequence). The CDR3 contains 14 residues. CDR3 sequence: CASSFDTSHNGYTF. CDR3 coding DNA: TGTGCCAGCAGCTTCGACACCTCCCACAATGGCTACACCTTC.

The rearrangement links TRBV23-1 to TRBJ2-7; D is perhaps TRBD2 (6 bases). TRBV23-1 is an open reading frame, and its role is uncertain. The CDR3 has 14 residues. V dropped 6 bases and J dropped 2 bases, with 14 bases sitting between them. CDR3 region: CASRSTRNPYEQYF. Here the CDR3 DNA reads TGCGCCAGCAGATCGACTAGGAACCCCTACGAGCAGTACTTC.